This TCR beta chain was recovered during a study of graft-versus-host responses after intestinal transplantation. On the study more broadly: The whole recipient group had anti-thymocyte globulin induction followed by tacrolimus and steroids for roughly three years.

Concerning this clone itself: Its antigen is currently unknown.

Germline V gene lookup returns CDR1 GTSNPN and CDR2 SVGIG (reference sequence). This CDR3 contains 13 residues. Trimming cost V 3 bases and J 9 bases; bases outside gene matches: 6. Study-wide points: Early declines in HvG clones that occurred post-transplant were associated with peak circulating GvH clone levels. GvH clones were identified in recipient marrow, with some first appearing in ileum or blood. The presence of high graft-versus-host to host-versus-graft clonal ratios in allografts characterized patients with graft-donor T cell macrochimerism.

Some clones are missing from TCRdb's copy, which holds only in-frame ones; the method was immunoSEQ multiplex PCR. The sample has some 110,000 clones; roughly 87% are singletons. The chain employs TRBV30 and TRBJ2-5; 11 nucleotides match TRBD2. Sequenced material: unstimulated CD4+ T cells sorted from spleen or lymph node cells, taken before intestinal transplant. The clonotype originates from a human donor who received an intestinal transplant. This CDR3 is CAWRGLAERAQYF. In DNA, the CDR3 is TGTGCCTGGAGGGGACTAGCGGAACGGGCCCAGTACTTC.